The source of this TCR beta chain is a study of blood T cells in healthy people across ages. A J-beta primer mix and a sample-barcoded 5' primer were used in a second PCR of about 7 to 12 cycles. TCRdb recomputed calls from the 5' RACE reads with MiXCR, one row per CDR3 protein. The table lists 1.5 million to 2 million distinct CDR3 sequences, 28% of them singletons. With respect to this clonotype: Its specificity is not known.

V lost 2 bases, J lost 6 bases, and 20 bases lay in between. The CDR3 has 16 amino acids. Notes on the study in general: Relative to aged donors, long-lived donors carried more naive CD4+ cells and displayed higher diversity.

The chain combines TRBV12-3 or TRBV12-4 with TRBJ2-7; perhaps D is TRBD1 or TRBD2 (6 bases each). The receptor was isolated from a woman younger than 45 in good health. The specimen sequenced was blood. The CDR3 spells CASSLKGSRGQGEQYF. CDR3 sequence (DNA): TGTGCCAGCAGTTTAAAAGGTTCTCGGGGGCAGGGCGAGCAGTACTTC.